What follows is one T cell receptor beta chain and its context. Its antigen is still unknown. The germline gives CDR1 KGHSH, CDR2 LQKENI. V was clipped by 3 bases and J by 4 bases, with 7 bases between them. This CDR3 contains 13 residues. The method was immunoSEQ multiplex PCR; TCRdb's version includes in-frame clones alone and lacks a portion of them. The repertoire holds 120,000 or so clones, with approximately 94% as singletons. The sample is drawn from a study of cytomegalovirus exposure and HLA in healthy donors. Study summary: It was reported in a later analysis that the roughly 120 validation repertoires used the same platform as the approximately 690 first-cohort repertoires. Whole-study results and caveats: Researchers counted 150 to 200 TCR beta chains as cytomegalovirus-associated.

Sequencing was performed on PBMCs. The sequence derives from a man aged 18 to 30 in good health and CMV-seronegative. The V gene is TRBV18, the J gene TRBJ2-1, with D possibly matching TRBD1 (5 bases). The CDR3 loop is CASSPQGYNEQFF. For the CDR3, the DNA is TGTGCCAGCTCACCCCAGGGTTACAATGAGCAGTTCTTC.